Each of the 6 T cell receptor beta chains below was sequenced from the same sample in a study of patients and donors after allogeneic stem cell transplantation. TCRdb reanalysed the RT-PCR reads using MiXCR and keeps one entry per CDR3 protein. The sample gives under 170,000 distinct CDR3 sequences, 37% of which show up once; 50% is in the top ten. Sample: blood, either unsorted or a sorted T cell fraction (not recorded which). Receptors originate from a human donor who was either an allogeneic HSCT recipient or a stem cell or donor lymphocyte infusion donor (not recorded which). It is not recorded whose cells these are; they may come from a transplant donor.

The gene calls are TRBV29-1 and TRBJ2-7; D remains ambiguous. This CDR3 has 11 residues. CDR1 SQVTM and CDR2 ANQGSEA come from the germline V gene. Trimming took 1 base from V and 0 from J, leaving 1 base between them. The CDR3 nucleotides read TGCAGCGTTGAAGTCTCCTACGAGCAGTACTTC. This translates into CSVEVSYEQYF.

The V and J genes are TRBV27 and TRBJ2-5, with TRBD1 matching over 9 bases. Losses at the gene ends were 1 base for V and 0 bases for J; bases not matched to a gene: 6. Germline V CDR1 and CDR2: MNHEY, SMNVEV (reference sequence). This CDR3 has 17 residues. In nucleotides, the CDR3 is TGTGCCAGCAGTTTATTCGGGGGACAGGGCTACCAAGAGACCCAGTACTTC. Its translation is CASSLFGGQGYQETQYF.

This sequence joins TRBV9 and TRBJ1-5, with 7 bases that match TRBD1. Germline V lookup: CDR1 SGDLS, CDR2 YYNGEE. The CDR3 runs to 15 residues. Unmatched junction bases numbered 4, after V lost 4 bases and J lost 0 bases. CDR3 sequence: CASSPQGSSNQPQHF. Written as DNA, the CDR3 is TGTGCCAGCAGCCCACAGGGGAGTAGCAATCAGCCCCAGCATTTT. Variable domain in full (rest from reference TRBV9 and TRBJ1-5): DSGVTQTPKHLITATGQRVTLRCSPRSGDLSVYWYQQSLDQGLQFLIQYYNGEERAKGNILERFSAQQFPDLHSELNLSSLELGDSALYFCASSPQGSSNQPQHFGDGTRLSIL.

V and J are TRBV4-1 and TRBJ2-5; 12 bases agree with TRBD2. J lost 0 bases, V lost 0 bases, and 2 bases had no gene match. The CDR3 covers 17 residues. Germline-derived CDR1 and CDR2 are MGHRA and YSYEKL. CDR3 sequence reads: CASSQEGLAGNQETQYF. CDR3 coding DNA: TGCGCCAGCAGCCAAGAAGGACTAGCGGGGAACCAAGAGACCCAGTACTTC.

This chain links TRBV5-1 with TRBJ1-1; tentatively, D is TRBD1 (5 bases). Germline V lookup: CDR1 SGHRS, CDR2 YFSETQ. The CDR3 loop spans 14 amino acids. V lost 4 bases and J lost 1, with 11 bases in between. CDR3 sequence reads: CASSPGATNTEAFF. CDR3 coding DNA: TGCGCCAGCAGCCCCGGGGCGACGAACACTGAAGCTTTCTTT.

This clonotype was counted a few times. V gene TRBV27 combines with J gene TRBJ1-1; D gene uncertain. CDR1 MNHEY and CDR2 SMNVEV come from the germline V gene (reference sequence). The CDR3 loop spans 13 amino acids. The V end was cut by 3 bases, the J end by 11 bases, with 16 bases between. The CDR3 loop reads CASSFDGGPGAFF. CDR3 DNA sequence: TGTGCCAGCAGTTTCGACGGTGGCCCCGGGGCTTTCTTT.